The TCR beta chain under discussion was sequenced for a study of T cell repertoires in cytomegalovirus infection. Study-wide context: CMV infection and matching HLA type were both indicated by public TCR beta signatures.

This clonotype was counted many times. As yet, its antigen is unknown. TCRdb re-derived calls from the reads in MiXCR, one entry per CDR3 protein. This repertoire shows a few hundred thousand distinct CDR3 sequences, about 15% found once; its top ten account for less than 60%. Findings of the study overall: Identification of carriers of CMV plus the relevant HLA was achieved through cumulative public TCR beta family frequency.

In germline, CDR1 is MNHNS, CDR2 SASEGT. This CDR3 is built from 15 residues. V was cut by 6 bases and J by 2 bases, with 14 bases left in between. This receptor was identified in a human donor in good health (CMV status not recorded). Some clones in this sample may be carry-over from other donors' samples. The genes are TRBV6-1 and TRBJ1-5; D gene uncertain. The sequenced sample consisted of CD8+ T cells from PBMCs. CDR3 in DNA: TGTGCCAGCAGCATGGGTCCCGTGGGCAATCAGCCCCAGCATTTT. Translated: CASSMGPVGNQPQHF.